The clone carrying this TCR beta chain has a handful of counts. Combining a sample-barcoded 5' primer with a J-beta primer mix, a second PCR ran for roughly 7 to 12 cycles. Each of the cDNA molecules was tagged by a template-switch adaptor with 12 random nucleotides. TCRdb reprocessed the 5' RACE reads via MiXCR and lists one record per CDR3 protein. Among fewer than 1,200,000 distinct CDR3 sequences listed, 25% were seen once. This sample is part of a study of blood T cells in healthy people across ages. The sample, approximately 10 milliliters of peripheral blood, was drawn from each donor. This CDR3 has 17 residues. These same data were also listed under a study on T cells of mothers and their children. As reported in that work: Extracted RNA, in its entirety, went into cDNA synthesis at 1.5 ug per 15 ul.

The sample was blood. This chain joins TRBV12-3 or TRBV12-4 and TRBJ2-5; possible D gene TRBD1, 6 bases. The closer fit of TRBJ2-7 to the DNA end suggests the J call may be wrong. The source of this sequence is a girl aged 2-15 years in good health. The CDR3 here is CASSTFRLLAGVGEQYF. CDR3 coding DNA: TGTGCCAGCAGTACTTTTAGGCTCCTCGCAGGGGTGGGCGAGCAGTACTTC.